This TCR beta chain was documented in a study of T cell responses to AZD1222 COVID-19 vaccine. Whole-study findings and limits: Females outnumbered males among donors, who were mostly white British; clonal diversity was possibly underestimated.

V gave up 5 bases and J gave up 5 bases, with 19 bases separating them. The V gene's germline CDR1 is WNHNN and CDR2 SYGVQD (reference sequence). This CDR3 spans 15 amino acids. For this clone: Its antigen is unknown.

The repertoire was sequenced with immunoSEQ multiplex PCR; TCRdb's copy has only in-frame clones and lacks some. The sample records more than 110,000 clones, more than 75% being singletons. The clonotype was recovered from an adult who received the AZD1222 COVID-19 vaccine. This specimen consisted of peripheral blood, obtained 28 days after the second AZD1222 dose. The genes are TRBV10-1 and TRBJ2-7; D call uncertain. The CDR3 sequence: CASSHPGQPSDEQYF. Here the CDR3 DNA reads TGCGCCAGCAGTCACCCGGGCCAACCAAGCGACGAGCAGTACTTC.